Detailed here is one TCR beta chain. This clonotype was seen many times. Its target antigen remains unknown. Base quality data are lacking; no much larger clone is found one base away. Ficoll-Paque density gradient centrifugation was the method used to isolate PBMCs. This sample was taken from a study of T-cell memory formation after mild COVID-19 (dated by TCRdb to the early 2020s). About the study as a whole: TCR sequence clusters from the two donors were largely donor specific. In two donors, T-cell clones that expanded and contracted after mild COVID-19 were followed by sequencing TCRalpha and TCRbeta repertoires longitudinally. The cohort was made up of two young adult volunteers, one female and one male, who were previously healthy.

On the study overall, not on this receptor specifically: The second-wave clones that peaked on day 37 were not confirmed to be SARS-CoV-2 specific. Clones that contracted from day 15 to 85 showed balanced CD4/CD8 phenotypes, whereas a second wave of clones that expanded from day 15 to 37 leaned towards CD4+. Contracting CD4+ clones turned up mainly in the CM and EM memory subsets, whereas EMRA was where CD8+ clones were enriched. Some responding clones were detected in pre-infection memory, suggesting pre-existing cross-reactive memory T cells joined the SARS-CoV-2 response. The study included only a couple of mild cases, and larger cohorts that include severe cases with pre-infection samples were judged to be necessary.

The instrument given in TCRdb is Illumina NovaSeq 6000. TCRalpha and TCRbeta cDNA libraries were constructed by 5'RACE with constant-segment primers, with sample barcodes and unique molecular identifiers being introduced. RNA was extracted from every sample with Trizol reagent. Libraries were amplified in two PCR steps, with a second sample barcode and Illumina TruSeq adapters added in the second step. Libraries were sequenced on an Illumina NovaSeq with 2 x 150 bp paired-end reads. Per the original workflow: The reads were demultiplexed and collapsed into UMI-guided consensus sequences using migec v1.2.7. Using mixcr v2.1.11, UMI consensuses were aligned to TRA and TRB V and J templates and then assembled into clonotypes. A clonotype was counted as expanded or contracted only when both edgeR and NoisET called the clonotype significant, with the noise models trained on biological replicates. For edgeR calls, the thresholds were a false discovery rate-adjusted p below 0.01 and a log2 fold-change of 1. As an exploratory analysis of dynamics, max-normalized trajectories of the 1000 most abundant clonotypes were examined by PCA with hierarchical clustering. Separately sequenced CD4+ and CD8+ repertoires were used to assign the CD4 or CD8 phenotype of responding clones. TCRdb handled the public reads itself, with Q25 trimming in fastp and clone calling in MiXCR, and kept productive beta chains. Here each entry gathers all rows of one CDR3 protein and keeps the most common genes and DNA. The V and J calls here are based on TCRdb, not the publication. In all, the sample holds approximately 500,000 distinct CDR3 sequences, and about 23% of those were seen once. The top ten clones comprise around 13% of the sample.

This clonotype originated in an adult woman who had mild COVID-19 (a few samples of this study predate the infection). The sample titles of this study are shuffled in the database, so cell type and time point are left out; the donor was told from shared clones. Source material: PBMCs or a T cell subset sorted from them (not recorded which).

CDR3 protein: CASNLNTGELFF. The DNA sequence is given as TGCGCCAGCAATCTGAACACCGGGGAGCTGTTTTTT. The rearrangement combines TRBV5-1 with TRBJ2-2, with the D gene call left open. The CDR3, cysteine through phenylalanine, is 12 amino acids long. Only CDR3 DNA remains: 36 bases, in frame from the first base. V is cut by 6 bases and J by 1 base, and the space between the germline ends is 4 bases. The germline V gene provides CDR1 SGHRS and CDR2 YFSETQ.